These 8 T cell receptor beta chains share one sample of origin, sequenced in a study of beta chain features in type 1 diabetes. The investigators reverse transcribed all of the isolated RNA, so they sequenced expressed TCRB transcripts. Sequencing was performed with immunoSEQ multiplex PCR; in TCRdb, only in-frame clones are kept and a portion is missing. The table shows 150,000 to 200,000 clones, with 7% to 10% occurring only once. Sequenced material: central memory CD4+ T cells from blood. The receptors originated from a woman between 18 and 30 years old in good health.

V and J are TRBV6-4 and TRBJ2-1; 8 bases are shared with TRBD2. This CDR3 is built from 16 residues. CDR1 and CDR2 from the germline V gene are MRHNA and SNTAGT. The V segment lost 0 bases and the J segment 4 bases; nucleotides outside the gene matches: 5. CDR3 in amino acids: CASSDSGSGEYNEQFF. In DNA, the CDR3 is TGTGCCAGCAGTGACTCGGGTAGCGGGGAATACAATGAGCAGTTCTTC.

The chain links TRBV6-6 to TRBJ2-3; D is possibly TRBD1 (7 bases). The CDR3 contains 13 residues. CDR1 MNHNY and CDR2 SVGAGI come from the germline V gene (reference sequence). Deletions cut 6 bases from V and 5 bases from J, with 12 bases between. The CDR3 region has the DNA TGTGCCAGCAGCCAGGGGGGAGTAGATACGCAGTATTTT. Translating it yields CASSQGGVDTQYF.

The V call is TRBV5-4, the J call TRBJ2-2; 12 bases are shared with TRBD1. With V trimmed by 4 bases and J by 6 bases, 4 bases remained unmatched. This CDR3 region has 15 residues. Germline CDR1 reads SGHNT; CDR2 reads YYREEE (reference sequence). The DNA of the CDR3 is TGTGCCAGCAGCCCGGGACAGGGGGCATCCGGGGAGCTGTTTTTT. It codes for CASSPGQGASGELFF.

This chain uses TRBV5-1 with TRBJ1-6; weak D call: TRBD1 (6 bases). Germline CDR1 is SGHRS and CDR2 is YFSETQ. Trimming took off 0 bases at V and 14 bases at J, with 24 bases between the two ends. This CDR3 is built from 17 residues. The CDR3 loop is CASSLASRGGASSSLHF. The CDR3 DNA sequence: TGCGCCAGCAGCTTGGCCTCCCGGGGGGGGGCCAGTTCGTCCCTCCACTTT.

This clone was counted only a few times. V gene TRBV27 combines with J gene TRBJ1-2; 8 bases match TRBD1. V lost 6 bases, J lost 2 bases, and 5 bases stayed unmatched. The CDR3 loop spans 14 amino acids. Germline assignment: CDR1 MNHEY and CDR2 SMNVEV (reference sequence). CDR3 nucleotide sequence: TGTGCCAGCAGCCGCGACAGGGGAAACTATGGCTACACCTTC. Translating it yields CASSRDRGNYGYTF.

This rearrangement joins TRBV4-3 to TRBJ1-2; the D gene is possibly TRBD1 (6 bases). CDR1 LGHNA and CDR2 YSLEER come from the germline V gene. Between the trimmed V and J ends, which lost 1 base and 4 bases, there was a span of 16 bases. The CDR3 extends over 16 amino acids. CDR3 DNA: TGCGCCAGCAGCCAAGGTTTGGCAGGGGCCTTCTATGGCTACACCTTC. Protein sequence: CASSQGLAGAFYGYTF.

This clone was found a few times. This rearrangement joins TRBV2 to TRBJ2-1, with D hard to call. Germline CDR1 reads SNHLY; CDR2 reads FYNNEI. This CDR3 region has 11 residues. V shed 2 bases and J shed 8 bases, with 4 bases lying between them. In nucleotides, the CDR3 is TGTGCCAGCAGTGAATTCGATGAGCAGTTCTTC. Amino acids: CASSEFDEQFF.

V is TRBV7-2 and J is TRBJ2-7, with D maybe TRBD2 (5 bases). Trimming left V 0 bases short and J 5 bases short, with 8 bases between. The CDR3 has 13 residues. Germline loops: CDR1 SGHTA, CDR2 FQGNSA. CDR3 sequence: CASSLAVSDEQYF. The CDR3 region has the DNA TGTGCCAGCAGCTTAGCGGTTAGCGACGAGCAGTACTTC.